This is a list of T cell receptor beta chains from one sample in a study of T cell responses to AZD1222 COVID-19 vaccine. The table came from immunoSEQ multiplex PCR; TCRdb's copy has only in-frame clones and leaves some out. The sample lists 150,000 to 200,000 clones, around 88% occurring once. Sequenced here: peripheral blood, sampled 28 days after the second AZD1222 dose. The receptors derive from an adult who received the AZD1222 COVID-19 vaccine. CDR3s include the opening cysteine and the closing phenylalanine or tryptophan. The order of the fields is J gene, D gene, clone size, V gene, CDR3 protein, CDR3 DNA. A D gene is named only where the DNA matches it firmly. Clone size is shown for a subset of rows, as once, few, many or a class of expanded clone.

TRBJ2-3 TRBD2 - TRBV29-1 CSGSGGSGDTQYF TGCAGCGGAAGCGGGGGGTCGGGAGATACGCAGTATTTT
TRBJ1-5 - - TRBV9 CASSPTDSSNQPQHF TGTGCCAGCAGCCCCACCGACAGTAGCAATCAGCCCCAGCATTTT
TRBJ1-4 - - TRBV5-4 CASSRAGPGEEKLFF TGTGCCAGCAGCCGGGCGGGGCCGGGGGAAGAAAAACTGTTTTTT
TRBJ2-1 - - TRBV19 CASFSGPSSYNEQFF TGTGCCAGTTTTAGCGGACCGAGCTCCTACAATGAGCAGTTCTTC
TRBJ1-5 - once TRBV28 CASSLGGEPQHF TGTGCCAGCAGTTTAGGGGGAGAGCCCCAGCATTTT
TRBJ1-5 - - TRBV10-3 CAIRREINQPQHF TGTGCCATCAGAAGAGAGATCAATCAGCCCCAGCATTTT
TRBJ2-2 - - TRBV9 CASSVKGANTGELFF TGTGCCAGCAGCGTTAAAGGGGCGAACACCGGGGAGCTGTTTTTT
TRBJ2-7 - - TRBV7-9 CASSDFASIIYEQYF TGTGCCAGCTCCGACTTTGCGTCGATTATCTACGAGCAGTACTTC
TRBJ1-1 - - TRBV12-5 CASALSAVPTEAFF TGTGCTAGTGCCCTGTCGGCAGTTCCGACTGAAGCTTTCTTT
TRBJ1-4 TRBD1 - TRBV7-8 CASSLMAGQGLTRNEKLFF TGTGCCAGCAGCTTAATGGCGGGACAGGGGTTGACGAGGAATGAAAAACTGTTTTTT
TRBJ1-1 - - TRBV5-1 CASGNTTRSEAFF TGCGCCAGCGGCAACACGACGCGGTCTGAAGCTTTCTTT
TRBJ1-4 - - TRBV5-1 CASSLVGARDEKLFF TGCGCCAGCAGCTTGGTGGGGGCGAGAGATGAAAAACTGTTTTTT
TRBJ1-5 - - TRBV15 CATSRVNQPQHF TGTGCCACCAGCAGAGTGAATCAGCCCCAGCATTTT
TRBJ2-2 - - TRBV6-2/TRBV6-3 CASSYIRTPPNTGELFF TGTGCCAGCAGTTATATCCGGACGCCACCGAACACCGGGGAGCTGTTTTTT
TRBJ1-5 TRBD1 - TRBV4-1 CASSQDPLRGTGVFNQPQHF TGCGCCAGCAGCCAAGACCCCCTAAGGGGGACAGGGGTCTTTAATCAGCCCCAGCATTTT
TRBJ2-7 TRBD2 - TRBV7-9 CASSQIVGAGGREQYF TGTGCCAGCAGTCAAATAGTCGGAGCGGGGGGGCGCGAGCAGTACTTC
TRBJ1-6 - - TRBV6-2/TRBV6-3 CASSLQGSYNSPLHF TGTGCCAGCAGTCTACAGGGCTCCTATAATTCACCCCTCCACTTT
TRBJ2-7 TRBD2 - TRBV28 CAGGGRSREQYF TGTGCCGGGGGAGGGAGGAGTCGGGAGCAGTACTTC
TRBJ1-6 - - TRBV5-1 CASSLEGRGLSPLHF TGCGCCAGCAGCTTGGAGGGCAGGGGATTATCACCCCTCCACTTT
TRBJ2-7 TRBD2 - TRBV6-5 CASTPGLASHEQYF TGTGCCAGCACCCCGGGACTAGCGTCCCACGAGCAGTACTTC
TRBJ1-6 - - TRBV6-5 CASSYSPNSPLHF TGTGCCAGCAGTTACAGTCCGAATTCACCCCTCCACTTT
TRBJ1-4 - - TRBV3-1/TRBV3-2 CASSQDRTNEKLFF TGTGCCAGCAGCCAAGATAGGACTAATGAAAAACTGTTTTTT
TRBJ2-3 - - TRBV15 CATSRDPQADTQYF TGTGCCACCAGCAGAGATCCTCAGGCGGATACGCAGTATTTT
TRBJ2-7 - - TRBV5-1 CASSFGSSYEQYF TGCGCCAGCAGCTTTGGCAGTTCCTACGAGCAGTACTTC
TRBJ1-2 TRBD1 - TRBV12-3/TRBV12-4 CASRGTGGGGYTF TGTGCCAGCAGGGGGACAGGGGGCGGTGGCTACACCTTC
TRBJ1-5 - - TRBV27 CASSPRSYQPQHF TGTGCCAGCAGTCCCCGGAGCTATCAGCCCCAGCATTTT
TRBJ2-1 - - TRBV7-2 CASSPFVGANEQFF TGTGCCAGCAGCCCCTTCGTAGGGGCAAATGAGCAGTTCTTC
TRBJ2-2 - - TRBV19 CASRPRDRAGELFF TGTGCCAGTAGACCCCGGGACCGAGCCGGGGAGCTGTTTTTT
TRBJ1-4 - once TRBV5-1 CASSPGQSTNEKLFF TGCGCCAGCAGCCCCGGACAGTCAACTAATGAAAAACTGTTTTTT
TRBJ1-1 - - TRBV7-9 CASSNNLATEAFF TGTGCCAGCAGTAATAACCTTGCCACTGAAGCTTTCTTT
TRBJ2-4 - - TRBV20-1 CSARETNIQYF TGCAGTGCTAGAGAAACAAACATTCAGTACTTC
TRBJ1-1 - - TRBV16 CASSPRGGGSTEAFF TGTGCCAGCAGCCCCCGCGGGGGGGGATCCACTGAAGCTTTCTTT
TRBJ2-7 TRBD2 - TRBV19 CASSRSGGIEQYF TGTGCCAGTAGTCGTAGCGGGGGGATAGAGCAGTACTTC
TRBJ1-5 - - TRBV7-2 CASSLVLGGNQPQHF TGTGCCAGCAGCTTGGTTCTAGGAGGCAATCAGCCCCAGCATTTT
TRBJ2-3 - - TRBV18 CASSPFQGTDTQYF TGTGCCAGCTCACCGTTTCAGGGTACAGATACGCAGTATTTT
TRBJ2-5 TRBD2 - TRBV5-1 CASSPSGGRETQYF TGCGCCAGCAGCCCTAGCGGCGGGCGAGAGACCCAGTACTTC
TRBJ2-3 TRBD2 - TRBV7-3 CASSLIAGGGTDTQYF TGTGCCAGCAGCTTAATCGCGGGGGGTGGCACAGATACGCAGTATTTT
TRBJ1-2 - - TRBV7-8 CASSLSPVGYGYTF TGTGCCAGCAGCTTATCCCCTGTCGGGTATGGCTACACCTTC
TRBJ1-5 - - TRBV5-4 CASSPTPNQPQHF TGTGCCAGCAGCCCGACCCCTAATCAGCCCCAGCATTTT
TRBJ1-1 - - TRBV29-1 CSVDEGLSRPAFF TGCAGCGTTGACGAGGGTCTTAGTCGTCCTGCTTTCTTT
TRBJ2-1 TRBD2 - TRBV4-1 CASSQRLAGGLAYNEQFF TGCGCCAGCAGCCAACGACTAGCGGGGGGGCTAGCCTACAATGAGCAGTTCTTC
TRBJ2-5 - - TRBV19 CASGGGQGETQYF TGTGCCAGTGGGGGAGGTCAAGGGGAGACCCAGTACTTC
TRBJ2-5 - - TRBV20-1 CSASLGPPTQYF TGCAGTGCTAGTTTGGGCCCCCCCACCCAGTACTTC
TRBJ2-1 TRBD2 - TRBV5-1 CASSVAGGTYNEQFF TGCGCCAGCAGCGTAGCGGGGGGCACCTACAATGAGCAGTTCTTC
TRBJ1-6 TRBD1 - TRBV30 CAWSVGTGSNSPLHF TGTGCCTGGAGTGTAGGGACAGGGAGTAATTCACCCCTCCACTTT
TRBJ1-6 - - TRBV5-4 CASSLEGIGSPLHF TGTGCCAGCAGCTTGGAAGGAATCGGTTCACCCCTCCACTTT
TRBJ1-5 - few TRBV12-3/TRBV12-4 CASSWGFNQPQHF TGTGCCAGCAGTTGGGGGTTCAATCAGCCCCAGCATTTT
TRBJ1-6 - few TRBV3-1/TRBV3-2 CASSPTATDSPLHF TGTGCCAGCAGCCCCACAGCTACCGATTCACCCCTCCACTTT
TRBJ1-6 - - TRBV6-1 CASSASGTTAILPLHF TGTGCCAGCAGTGCATCCGGGACAACGGCTATTTTACCCCTCCACTTT
TRBJ2-5 - few TRBV9 CASSVASGETQYF TGTGCCAGCAGCGTAGCGAGTGGAGAGACCCAGTACTTC
TRBJ1-4 - - TRBV6-1 CASSEREEGGKLFF TGTGCCAGCAGTGAACGGGAGGAGGGGGGAAAACTGTTTTTT
TRBJ1-3 - - TRBV6-5 CASSYSGGVGNTIYF TGTGCCAGCAGTTACTCGGGTGGGGTTGGAAACACCATATATTTT
TRBJ1-1 - - TRBV6-5 CASSYRVNTEAFF TGTGCCAGCAGTTACAGGGTGAACACTGAAGCTTTCTTT
TRBJ2-7 TRBD1 few TRBV11-1 CASSAGQGAYEQYF TGTGCCAGCAGCGCCGGACAGGGGGCCTACGAGCAGTACTTC
TRBJ1-6 - - TRBV10-1 CASQWKGRLMNSPLHF TGCGCCAGCCAGTGGAAGGGACGGCTGATGAATTCACCCCTCCACTTT
TRBJ2-3 - once TRBV9 CASSPGPQALDTQYF TGTGCCAGCAGCCCGGGGCCCCAGGCTTTAGATACGCAGTATTTT
TRBJ2-3 - - TRBV19 CASSIPGGLDTQYF TGTGCCAGTAGTATACCGGGGGGCCTTGATACGCAGTATTTT
TRBJ1-5 TRBD1 - TRBV6-5 CASRTGTGVQPQHF TGTGCCAGCAGGACCGGGACAGGGGTCCAGCCCCAGCATTTT